The present entry profiles one TCR beta chain with its context. The entry originates in a study of CD8 T cells in Susac syndrome. Per the germline V gene, CDR1 is SGHKS and CDR2 is YYEKEE (reference sequence). The V end lost 5 bases, the J end lost 4 bases, and 18 bases lay between the germline ends. The CDR3 loop spans 15 amino acids. TEMRA cells were FACS-enriched, with CD8+ and CD4+ T cells isolated negatively. With random hexamers, roughly 0.5 to 1 ug RNA was reverse transcribed. In TCRdb, the immunoSEQ multiplex PCR reads were re-called with MiXCR into one record per CDR3 protein. The data show roughly 330,000 distinct CDR3 sequences, roughly nine tenths seen once.

The sequencing input was CD4+ T cells from PBMCs. The rearrangement links TRBV5-5 to TRBJ1-2, with D hard to call. The receptor comes from a human donor with multiple sclerosis. The CDR3 spells CASRSILVGSYGYTF. CDR3 DNA sequence: TGTGCCAGCAGATCGATTTTAGTTGGCAGCTATGGCTACACCTTC.